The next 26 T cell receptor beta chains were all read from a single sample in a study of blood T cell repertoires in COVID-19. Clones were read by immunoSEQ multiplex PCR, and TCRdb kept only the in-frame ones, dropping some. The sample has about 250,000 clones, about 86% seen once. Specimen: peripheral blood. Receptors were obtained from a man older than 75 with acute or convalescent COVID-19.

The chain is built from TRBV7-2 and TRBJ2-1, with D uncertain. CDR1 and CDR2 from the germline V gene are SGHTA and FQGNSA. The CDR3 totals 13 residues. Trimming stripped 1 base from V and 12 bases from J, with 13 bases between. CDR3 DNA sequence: TGTGCCAGCAGCTTAGATAAAACTCTACGGCAGTTCTTC. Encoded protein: CASSLDKTLRQFF.

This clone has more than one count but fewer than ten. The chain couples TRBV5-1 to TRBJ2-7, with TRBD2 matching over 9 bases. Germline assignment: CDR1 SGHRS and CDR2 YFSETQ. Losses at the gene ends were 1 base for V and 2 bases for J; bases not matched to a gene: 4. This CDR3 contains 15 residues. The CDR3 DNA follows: TGCGCCAGCAGCTTGTCCAGCGGGGGGACCTACGAGCAGTACTTC. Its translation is CASSLSSGGTYEQYF.

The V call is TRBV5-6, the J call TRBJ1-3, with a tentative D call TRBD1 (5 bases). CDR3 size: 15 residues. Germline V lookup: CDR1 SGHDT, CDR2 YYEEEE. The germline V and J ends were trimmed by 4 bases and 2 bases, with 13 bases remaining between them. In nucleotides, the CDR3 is TGTGCCAGCAGCCATAGGGGAACGGCTGGAAACACCATATATTTT. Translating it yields CASSHRGTAGNTIYF.

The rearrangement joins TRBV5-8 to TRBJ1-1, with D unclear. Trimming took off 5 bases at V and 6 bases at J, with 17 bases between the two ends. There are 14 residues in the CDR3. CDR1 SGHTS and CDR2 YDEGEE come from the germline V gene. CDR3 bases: TGTGCCAGCAGAGTAAGGACGGACGGGGCTGAAGCTTTCTTT. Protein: CASRVRTDGAEAFF.

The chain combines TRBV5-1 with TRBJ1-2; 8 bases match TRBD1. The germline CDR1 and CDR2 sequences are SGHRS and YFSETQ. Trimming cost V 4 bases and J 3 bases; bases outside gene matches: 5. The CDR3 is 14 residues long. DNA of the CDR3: TGCGCCAGCAGCCCCGAACAGGGGGACTATGGCTACACCTTC. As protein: CASSPEQGDYGYTF.

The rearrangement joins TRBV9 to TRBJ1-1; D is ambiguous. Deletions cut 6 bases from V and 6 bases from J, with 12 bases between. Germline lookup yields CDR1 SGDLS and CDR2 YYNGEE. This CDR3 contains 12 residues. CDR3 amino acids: CASKPPGAEAFF. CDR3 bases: TGTGCCAGCAAGCCCCCGGGAGCTGAAGCTTTCTTT.

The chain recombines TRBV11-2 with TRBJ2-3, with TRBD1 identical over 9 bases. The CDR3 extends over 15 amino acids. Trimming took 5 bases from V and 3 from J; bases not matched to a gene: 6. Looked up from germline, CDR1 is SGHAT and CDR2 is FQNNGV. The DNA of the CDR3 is TGTGCCAGCAGCACCAATGGACAGGGGACAGATACGCAGTATTTT. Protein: CASSTNGQGTDTQYF. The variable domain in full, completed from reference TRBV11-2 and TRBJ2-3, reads EAGVAQSPRYKIIEKRQSVAFWCNPISGHATLYWYQQILGQGPKLLIQFQNNGVVDDSQLPKDRFSAERLKGVDSTLKIQPAKLEDSAVYLCASSTNGQGTDTQYFGPGTRLTVL.

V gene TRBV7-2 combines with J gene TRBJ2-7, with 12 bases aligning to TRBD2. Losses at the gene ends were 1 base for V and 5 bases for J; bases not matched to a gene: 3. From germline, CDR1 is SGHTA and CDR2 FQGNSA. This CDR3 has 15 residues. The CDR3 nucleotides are TGTGCCAGCAGCTTAGAGACTAGCGGGAGACACGAGCAGTACTTC. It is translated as CASSLETSGRHEQYF.

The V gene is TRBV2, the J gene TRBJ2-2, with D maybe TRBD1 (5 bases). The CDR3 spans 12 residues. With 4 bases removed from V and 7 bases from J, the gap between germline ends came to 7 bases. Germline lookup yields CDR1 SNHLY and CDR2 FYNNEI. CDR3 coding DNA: TGTGCCAGCAGTGGCAGGGTCGGGGAGCTGTTTTTT. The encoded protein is CASSGRVGELFF. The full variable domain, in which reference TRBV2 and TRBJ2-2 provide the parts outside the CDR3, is EPEVTQTPSHQVTQMGQEVILRCVPISNHLYFYWYRQILGQKVEFLVSFYNNEISEKSEIFDDQFSVERPDGSNFTLKIRSTKLEDSAMYFCASSGRVGELFFGEGSRLTVL.

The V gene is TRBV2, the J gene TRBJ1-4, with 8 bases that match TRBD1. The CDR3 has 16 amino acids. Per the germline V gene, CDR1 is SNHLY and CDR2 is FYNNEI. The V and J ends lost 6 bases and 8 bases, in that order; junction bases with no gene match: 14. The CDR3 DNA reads TGTGCCAGCAGGGAGGGACAGGACTTCTGGAGGGAAAAACTGTTTTTT. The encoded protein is CASREGQDFWREKLFF.

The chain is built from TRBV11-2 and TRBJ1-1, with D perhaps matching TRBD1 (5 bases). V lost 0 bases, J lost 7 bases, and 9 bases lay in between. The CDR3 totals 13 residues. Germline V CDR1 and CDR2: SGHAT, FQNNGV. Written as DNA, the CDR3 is TGTGCCAGCAGCTTAGAACGGGGGAATGAAGCTTTCTTT. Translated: CASSLERGNEAFF.

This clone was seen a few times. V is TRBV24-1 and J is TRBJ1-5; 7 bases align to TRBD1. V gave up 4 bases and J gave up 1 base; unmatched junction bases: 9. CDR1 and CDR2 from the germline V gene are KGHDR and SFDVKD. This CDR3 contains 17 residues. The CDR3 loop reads CATSDHRGWDSNQPQHF. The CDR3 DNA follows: TGTGCCACCAGTGACCACAGGGGTTGGGACAGCAATCAGCCCCAGCATTTT.

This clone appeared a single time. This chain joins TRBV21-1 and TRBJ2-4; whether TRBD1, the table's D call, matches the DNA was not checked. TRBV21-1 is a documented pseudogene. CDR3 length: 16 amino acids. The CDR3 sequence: CASSKKDRVSKNIQYF. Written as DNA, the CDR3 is TGTGCCAGCAGCAAAAAGGACAGGGTATCCAAAAACATTCAGTACTTC.

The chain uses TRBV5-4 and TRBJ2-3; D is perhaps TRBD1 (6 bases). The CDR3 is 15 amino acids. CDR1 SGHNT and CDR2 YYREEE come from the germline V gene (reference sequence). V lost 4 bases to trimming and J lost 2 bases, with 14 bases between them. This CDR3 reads CASSVNRVSTDTQYF. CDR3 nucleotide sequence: TGTGCCAGCAGCGTCAACAGGGTCTCCACAGATACGCAGTATTTT.

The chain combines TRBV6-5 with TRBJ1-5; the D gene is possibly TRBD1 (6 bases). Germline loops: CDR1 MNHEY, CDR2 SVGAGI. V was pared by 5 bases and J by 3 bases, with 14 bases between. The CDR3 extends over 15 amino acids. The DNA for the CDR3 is TGTGCCAGCAGTATGGGGGCGGTGAACAATCAGCCCCAGCATTTT. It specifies CASSMGAVNNQPQHF.

The chain's CDR3 is CASSFGLAGSRGEQYF. The CDR3, as DNA: TGTGCCAGCAGCTTCGGACTAGCGGGGAGCCGAGGGGAGCAGTACTTC. This sequence joins TRBV5-4 and TRBJ2-7; TRBD2 aligns across 12 bases. Germline V gene lookup returns CDR1 SGHNT and CDR2 YYREEE (reference sequence). Trimming took 2 bases from V and 7 from J; bases not matched to a gene: 10. The CDR3 is 16 residues long.

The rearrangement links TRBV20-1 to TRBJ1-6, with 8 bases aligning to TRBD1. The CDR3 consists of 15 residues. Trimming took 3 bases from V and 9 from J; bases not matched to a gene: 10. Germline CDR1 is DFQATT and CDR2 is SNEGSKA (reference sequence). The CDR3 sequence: CSASDRGLLGSPLHF. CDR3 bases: TGCAGTGCTAGTGACAGGGGCCTGCTTGGTTCACCCCTCCACTTT.

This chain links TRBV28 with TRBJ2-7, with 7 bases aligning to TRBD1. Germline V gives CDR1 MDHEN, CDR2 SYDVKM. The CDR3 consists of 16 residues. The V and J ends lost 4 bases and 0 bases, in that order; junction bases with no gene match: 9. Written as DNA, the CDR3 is TGTGCCAGCAGTTCCCCAGGGGGATTGCTCTCCTACGAGCAGTACTTC. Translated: CASSSPGGLLSYEQYF.

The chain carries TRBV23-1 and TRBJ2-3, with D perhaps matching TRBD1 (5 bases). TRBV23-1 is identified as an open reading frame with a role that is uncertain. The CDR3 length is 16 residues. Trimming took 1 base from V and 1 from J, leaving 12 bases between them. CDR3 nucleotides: TGCGCCAGCAGTCAATTAGGGGAAAACCGCACAGATACGCAGTATTTT. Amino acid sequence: CASSQLGENRTDTQYF.

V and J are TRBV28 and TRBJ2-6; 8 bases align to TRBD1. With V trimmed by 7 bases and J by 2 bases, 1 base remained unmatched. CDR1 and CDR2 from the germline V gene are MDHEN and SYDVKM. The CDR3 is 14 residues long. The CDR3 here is CASTRGPGANVLTF. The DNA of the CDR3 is TGTGCCAGCACCAGGGGGCCTGGGGCCAACGTCCTGACTTTC.

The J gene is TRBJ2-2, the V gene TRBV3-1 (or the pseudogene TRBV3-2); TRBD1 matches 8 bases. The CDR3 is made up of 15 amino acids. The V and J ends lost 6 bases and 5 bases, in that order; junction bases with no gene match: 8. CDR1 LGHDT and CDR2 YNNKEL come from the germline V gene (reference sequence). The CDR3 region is CASSPRGRGTGELFF. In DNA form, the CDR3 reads TGTGCCAGCAGTCCCAGGGGGCGCGGGACCGGGGAGCTGTTTTTT.

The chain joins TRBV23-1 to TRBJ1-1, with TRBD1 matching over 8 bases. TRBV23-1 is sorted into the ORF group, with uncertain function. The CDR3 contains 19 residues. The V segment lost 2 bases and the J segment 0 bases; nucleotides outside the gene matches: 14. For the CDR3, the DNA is TGCGCCAGCAGTCAAGGTGTTAGCCCAACAGGGGGTATGAACACTGAAGCTTTCTTT. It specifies CASSQGVSPTGGMNTEAFF.

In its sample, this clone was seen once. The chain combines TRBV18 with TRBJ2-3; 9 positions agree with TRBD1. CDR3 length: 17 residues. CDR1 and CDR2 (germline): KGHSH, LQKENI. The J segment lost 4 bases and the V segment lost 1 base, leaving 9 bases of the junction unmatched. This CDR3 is CASSPLGQGMRADTQYF. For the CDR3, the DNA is TGTGCCAGCTCACCACTAGGACAGGGGATGAGGGCAGATACGCAGTATTTT.

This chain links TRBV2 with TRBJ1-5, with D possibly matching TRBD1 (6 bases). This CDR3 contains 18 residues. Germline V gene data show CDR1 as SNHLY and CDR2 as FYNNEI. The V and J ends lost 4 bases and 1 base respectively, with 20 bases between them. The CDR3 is CASSGPLDRDISNQPQHF. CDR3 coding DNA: TGTGCCAGCAGTGGCCCCTTAGACCGGGACATCAGCAATCAGCCCCAGCATTTT.

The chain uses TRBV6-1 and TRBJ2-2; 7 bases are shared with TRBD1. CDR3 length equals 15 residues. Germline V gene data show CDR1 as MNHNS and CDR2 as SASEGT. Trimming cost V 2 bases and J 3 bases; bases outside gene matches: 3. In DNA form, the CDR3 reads TGTGCCAGCAGTGAAAGGGGGCCCTACACCGGGGAGCTGTTTTTT. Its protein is CASSERGPYTGELFF.

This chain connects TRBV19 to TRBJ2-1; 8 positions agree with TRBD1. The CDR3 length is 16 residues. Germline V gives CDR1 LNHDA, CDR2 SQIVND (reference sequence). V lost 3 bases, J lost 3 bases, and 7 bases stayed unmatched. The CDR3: CASSMQGALIYNEQFF. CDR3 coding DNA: TGTGCCAGTAGTATGCAGGGGGCACTTATCTACAATGAGCAGTTCTTC.